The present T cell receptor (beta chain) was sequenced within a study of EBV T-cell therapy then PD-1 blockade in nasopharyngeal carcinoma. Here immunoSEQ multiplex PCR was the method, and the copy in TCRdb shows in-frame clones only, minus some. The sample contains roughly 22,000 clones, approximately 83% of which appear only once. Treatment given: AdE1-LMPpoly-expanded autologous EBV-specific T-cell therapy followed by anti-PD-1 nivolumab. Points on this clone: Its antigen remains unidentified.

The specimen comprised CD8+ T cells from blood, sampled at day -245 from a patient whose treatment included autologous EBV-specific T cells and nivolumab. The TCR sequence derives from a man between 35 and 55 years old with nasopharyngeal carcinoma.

CDR3 region: CASSYSGPLGTQYF. CDR3 DNA sequence: TGTGCCAGCAGTTACTCGGGTCCCCTAGGTACGCAGTATTTT. The genes are TRBV6-6 and TRBJ2-3; D not certain. The CDR3 is made up of 14 amino acids. The germline V gene encodes CDR1 MNHNY and CDR2 SVGAGI (reference sequence). The ends were cut back, 0 bases at V and 8 bases at J, with 12 bases in the middle.